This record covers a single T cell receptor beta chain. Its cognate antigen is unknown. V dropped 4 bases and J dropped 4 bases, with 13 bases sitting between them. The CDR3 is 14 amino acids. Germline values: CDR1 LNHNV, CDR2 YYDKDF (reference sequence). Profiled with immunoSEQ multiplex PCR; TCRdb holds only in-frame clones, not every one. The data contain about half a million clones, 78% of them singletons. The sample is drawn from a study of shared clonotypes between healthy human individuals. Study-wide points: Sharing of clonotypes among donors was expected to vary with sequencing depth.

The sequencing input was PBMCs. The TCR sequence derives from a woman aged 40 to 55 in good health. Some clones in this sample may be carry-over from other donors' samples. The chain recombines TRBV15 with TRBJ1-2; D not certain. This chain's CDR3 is CATSTGGVTYGYTF. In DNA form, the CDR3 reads TGTGCCACCAGCACTGGCGGGGTCACCTATGGCTACACCTTC.